The sequence of this T cell receptor (beta chain) was determined in a study of cytomegalovirus exposure and HLA in healthy donors. Study observations and caveats: Many donors carried some public TCRs, although rarity characterized most TCR sequences.

TCRdb keeps only in-frame clones here, not all; method: immunoSEQ multiplex PCR. The sample contains roughly 250,000 clones, around 90% of which appear only once. The CDR3 has 12 amino acids. Germline values: CDR1 SGHDT, CDR2 YYEEEE. The V end was cut by 3 bases, the J end by 6 bases, with 9 bases between. To note about this clone: As yet, its antigen is unknown.

The chain employs TRBV5-6 and TRBJ1-1, with D perhaps matching TRBD1 (5 bases). This receptor was identified in a young woman in good health and CMV-seronegative. The source material was PBMCs. The CDR3 nucleotides read TGTGCCAGCAGCTCAGGGAATCCTGAAGCTTTCTTT. It encodes CASSSGNPEAFF. The full variable domain, its missing parts supplied by reference TRBV5-6 and TRBJ1-1, is DAGVTQSPTHLIKTRGQQVTLRCSPKSGHDTVSWYQQALGQGPQFIFQYYEEEERQRGNFPDRFSGHQFPNYSSELNVNALLLGDSALYLCASSSGNPEAFFGQGTRLTVV.